The present TCR beta chain was sequenced within a study of control samples from healthy donors and cancer patients. Trimming shortened V by 7 bases and J by 0 bases, and 20 bases separated the two germline ends. The CDR3 totals 17 residues. Looked up from germline, CDR1 is MNHEY and CDR2 is SMNVEV (reference sequence). Produced via immunoSEQ multiplex PCR; TCRdb's table is partial and in-frame only. The sample lists approximately 97,000 clones; 80% to 95% were seen once. The TCR originated in a human donor in good health. The donor label of this sample is uncertain. The sample taken for sequencing was blood. The J gene is TRBJ2-3, the V gene TRBV27, with D unclear. This chain's CDR3 is CASNPIGRPPSTDTQYF. The CDR3 bases are TGTGCCAGCAACCCTATTGGCCGACCTCCAAGCACAGATACGCAGTATTTT.